This T cell receptor (beta chain) was recovered during a study of blood T cell repertoires in COVID-19. Study context: The United States, Italy and Spain supplied acute and convalescent COVID-19 samples.

Authors' analysis steps: Amplification with reference gene primers provided the estimates of nucleated cell counts. Measured with immunoSEQ multiplex PCR; TCRdb has only the in-frame clones, and not every one. That table is the source of V, J and clone size, and D and trimming were worked out from the DNA. Of 55,000 to 90,000 clones in the sample, about 86% are singletons; the top ten hold roughly 4.5%. This clone turned up a few times. In germline, CDR1 is MNHNS, CDR2 SASEGT. The CDR3 extends over 14 amino acids. The junction had 4 bases not matched to a gene; V was cut back by 0 bases and J by 6 bases.

J is TRBJ1-1 and V is TRBV6-1; 7 positions agree with TRBD1. Sequences were obtained from peripheral blood. This clonotype originated in a woman in her sixties or seventies with acute or convalescent COVID-19. CDR3 DNA: TGTGCCAGCAGTGAAGCCCAGGGGGGAGCTGAAGCTTTCTTT. It yields the protein CASSEAQGGAEAFF.